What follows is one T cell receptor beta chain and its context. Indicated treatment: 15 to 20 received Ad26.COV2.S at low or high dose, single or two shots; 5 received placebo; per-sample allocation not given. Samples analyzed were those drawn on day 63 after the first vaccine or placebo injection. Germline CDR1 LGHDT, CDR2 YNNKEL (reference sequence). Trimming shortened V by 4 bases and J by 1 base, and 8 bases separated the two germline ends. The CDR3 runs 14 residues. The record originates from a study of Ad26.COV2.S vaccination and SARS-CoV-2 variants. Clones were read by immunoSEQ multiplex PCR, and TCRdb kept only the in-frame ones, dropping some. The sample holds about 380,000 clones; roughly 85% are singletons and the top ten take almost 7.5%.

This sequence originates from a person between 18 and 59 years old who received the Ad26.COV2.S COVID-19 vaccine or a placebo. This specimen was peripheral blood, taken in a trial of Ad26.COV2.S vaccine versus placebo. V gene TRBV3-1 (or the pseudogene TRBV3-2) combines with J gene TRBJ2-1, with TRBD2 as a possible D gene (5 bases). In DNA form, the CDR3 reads TGTGCCAGCAGCCCTCGGGGTTCCTACAATGAGCAGTTCTTC. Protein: CASSPRGSYNEQFF.